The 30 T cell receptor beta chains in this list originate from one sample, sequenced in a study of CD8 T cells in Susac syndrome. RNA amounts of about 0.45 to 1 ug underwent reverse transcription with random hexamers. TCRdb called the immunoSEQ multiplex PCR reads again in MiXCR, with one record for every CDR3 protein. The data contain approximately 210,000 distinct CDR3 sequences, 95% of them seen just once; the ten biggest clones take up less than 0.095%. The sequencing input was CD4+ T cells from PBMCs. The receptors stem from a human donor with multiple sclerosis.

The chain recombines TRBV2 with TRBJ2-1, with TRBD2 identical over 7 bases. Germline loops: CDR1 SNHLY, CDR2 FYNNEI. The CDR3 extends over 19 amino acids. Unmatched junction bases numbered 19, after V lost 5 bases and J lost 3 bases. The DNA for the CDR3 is TGTGCCAGCAGTTCCCCCAAAGGGACTACGGATAGATACTACAATGAGCAGTTCTTC. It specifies CASSSPKGTTDRYYNEQFF.

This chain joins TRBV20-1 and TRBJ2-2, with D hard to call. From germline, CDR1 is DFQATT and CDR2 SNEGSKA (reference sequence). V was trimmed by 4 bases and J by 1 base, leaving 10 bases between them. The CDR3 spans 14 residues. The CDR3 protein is CSATKVVNTGELFF. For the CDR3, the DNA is TGCAGTGCTACCAAAGTAGTGAACACCGGGGAGCTGTTTTTT.

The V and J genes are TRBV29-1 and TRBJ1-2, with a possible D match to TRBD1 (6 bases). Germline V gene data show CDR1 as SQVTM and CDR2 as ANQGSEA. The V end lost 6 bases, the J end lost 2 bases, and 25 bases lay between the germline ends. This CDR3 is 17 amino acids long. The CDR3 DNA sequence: TGCAGCGTGAATGGGGGGACAAGGGCCCACGGGAACTATGGCTACACCTTC. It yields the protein CSVNGGTRAHGNYGYTF.

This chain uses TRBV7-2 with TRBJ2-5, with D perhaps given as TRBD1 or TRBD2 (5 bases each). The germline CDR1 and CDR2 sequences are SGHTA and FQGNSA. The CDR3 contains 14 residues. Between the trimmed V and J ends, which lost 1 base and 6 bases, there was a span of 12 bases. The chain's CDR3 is CASSLELRGQTQYF. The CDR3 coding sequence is TGTGCCAGCAGCTTAGAGTTAAGGGGACAGACCCAGTACTTC.

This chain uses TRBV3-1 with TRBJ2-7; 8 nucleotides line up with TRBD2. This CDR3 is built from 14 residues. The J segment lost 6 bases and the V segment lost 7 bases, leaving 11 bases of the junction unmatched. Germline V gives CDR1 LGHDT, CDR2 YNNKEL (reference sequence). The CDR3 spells CASTHGGAAGEQYF. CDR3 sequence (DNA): TGTGCCAGCACACACGGGGGGGCCGCCGGCGAGCAGTACTTC.

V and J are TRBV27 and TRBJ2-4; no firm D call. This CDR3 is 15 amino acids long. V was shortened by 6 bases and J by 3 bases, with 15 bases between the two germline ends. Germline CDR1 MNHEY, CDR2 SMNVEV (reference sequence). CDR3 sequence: CASSHEGSGKNIQYF. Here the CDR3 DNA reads TGTGCCAGCAGCCACGAAGGGTCAGGCAAAAACATTCAGTACTTC.

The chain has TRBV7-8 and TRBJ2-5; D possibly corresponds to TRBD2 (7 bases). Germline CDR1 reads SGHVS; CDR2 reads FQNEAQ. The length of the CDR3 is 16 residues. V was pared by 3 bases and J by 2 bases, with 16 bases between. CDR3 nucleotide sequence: TGTGCCAGCAGCTTCCGAGGCGGGGGCATACAAGAGACCCAGTACTTC. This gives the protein CASSFRGGGIQETQYF. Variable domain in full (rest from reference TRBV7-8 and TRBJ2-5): GAGVSQSPRYKVAKRGQDVALRCDPISGHVSLFWYQQALGQGPEFLTYFQNEAQLDKSGLPSDRFFAERPEGSVSTLKIQRTQQEDSAVYLCASSFRGGGIQETQYFGPGTRLLVL.

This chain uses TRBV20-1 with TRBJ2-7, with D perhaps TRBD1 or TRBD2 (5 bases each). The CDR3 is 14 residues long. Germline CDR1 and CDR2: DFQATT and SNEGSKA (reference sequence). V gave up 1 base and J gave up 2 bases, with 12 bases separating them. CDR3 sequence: CSARVPGRAYEQYF. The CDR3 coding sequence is TGCAGTGCTAGAGTTCCGGGACGAGCCTACGAGCAGTACTTC.

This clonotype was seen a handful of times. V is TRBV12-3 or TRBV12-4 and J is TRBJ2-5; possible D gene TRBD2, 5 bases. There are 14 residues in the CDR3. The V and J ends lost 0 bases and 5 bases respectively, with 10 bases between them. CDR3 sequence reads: CASSLAGARETQYF. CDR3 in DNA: TGTGCCAGCAGTTTAGCGGGAGCACGGGAGACCCAGTACTTC.

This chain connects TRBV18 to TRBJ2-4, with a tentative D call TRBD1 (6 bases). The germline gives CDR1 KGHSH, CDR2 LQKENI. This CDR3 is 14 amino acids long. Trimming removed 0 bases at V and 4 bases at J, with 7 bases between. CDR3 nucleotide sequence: TGTGCCAGCTCACCACCGACAGGAAAAAACATTCAGTACTTC. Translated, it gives CASSPPTGKNIQYF.

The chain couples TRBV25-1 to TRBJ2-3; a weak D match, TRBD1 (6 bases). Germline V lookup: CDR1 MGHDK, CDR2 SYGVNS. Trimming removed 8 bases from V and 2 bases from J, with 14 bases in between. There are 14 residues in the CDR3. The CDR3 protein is CASGRQENTDTQYF. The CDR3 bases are TGTGCCAGCGGAAGACAGGAGAACACAGATACGCAGTATTTT.

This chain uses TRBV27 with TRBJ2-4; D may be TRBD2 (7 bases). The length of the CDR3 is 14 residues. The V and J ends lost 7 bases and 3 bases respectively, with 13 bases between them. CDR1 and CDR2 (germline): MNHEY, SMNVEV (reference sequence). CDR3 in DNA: TGTGCCAGCACCGAAGGGGGGGGCAAAAACATTCAGTACTTC. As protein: CASTEGGGKNIQYF.

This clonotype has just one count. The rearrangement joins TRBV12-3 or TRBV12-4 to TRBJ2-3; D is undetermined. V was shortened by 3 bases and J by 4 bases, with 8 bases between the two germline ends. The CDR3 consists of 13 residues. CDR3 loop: CASSLPIPDTQYF. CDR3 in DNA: TGTGCCAGCAGTTTGCCGATCCCAGATACGCAGTATTTT.

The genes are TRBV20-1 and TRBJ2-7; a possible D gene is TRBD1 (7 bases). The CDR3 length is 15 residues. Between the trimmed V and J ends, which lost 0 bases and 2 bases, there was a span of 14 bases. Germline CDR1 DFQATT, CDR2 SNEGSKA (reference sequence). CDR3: CSARDQGRGAYEQYF. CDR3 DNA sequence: TGCAGTGCTAGAGATCAAGGCAGGGGGGCCTACGAGCAGTACTTC.

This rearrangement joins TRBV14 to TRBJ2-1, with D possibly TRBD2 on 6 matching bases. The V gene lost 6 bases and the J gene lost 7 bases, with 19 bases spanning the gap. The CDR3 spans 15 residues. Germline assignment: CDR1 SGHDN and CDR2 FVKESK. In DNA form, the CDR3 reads TGTGCCAGCAGAGCGGGTTTTGGGTACCGTAATGAGCAGTTCTTC. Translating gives CASRAGFGYRNEQFF. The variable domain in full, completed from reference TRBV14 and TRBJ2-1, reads EAGVTQFPSHSVIEKGQTVTLRCDPISGHDNLYWYRRVMGKEIKFLLHFVKESKQDESGMPNNRFLAERTGGTYSTLKVQPAELEDSGVYFCASRAGFGYRNEQFFGPGTRLTVL.

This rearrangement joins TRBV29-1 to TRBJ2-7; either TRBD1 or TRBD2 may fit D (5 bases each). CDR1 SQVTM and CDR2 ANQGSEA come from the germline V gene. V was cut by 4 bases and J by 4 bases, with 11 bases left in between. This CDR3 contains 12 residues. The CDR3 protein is CSVAGSRYEQYF. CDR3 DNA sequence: TGCAGCGTTGCAGGGAGTAGGTACGAGCAGTACTTC.

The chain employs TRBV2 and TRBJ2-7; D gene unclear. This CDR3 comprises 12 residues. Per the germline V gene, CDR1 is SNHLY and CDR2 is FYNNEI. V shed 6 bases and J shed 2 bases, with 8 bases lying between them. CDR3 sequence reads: CASRQWTYEQYF. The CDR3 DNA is TGTGCCAGCAGGCAGTGGACCTACGAGCAGTACTTC.

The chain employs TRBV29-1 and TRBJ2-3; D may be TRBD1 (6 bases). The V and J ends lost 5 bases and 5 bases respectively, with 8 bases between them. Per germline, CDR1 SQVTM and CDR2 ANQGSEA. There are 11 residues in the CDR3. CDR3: CSVPTGDTQYF. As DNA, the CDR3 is TGCAGCGTTCCGACAGGAGATACGCAGTATTTT.

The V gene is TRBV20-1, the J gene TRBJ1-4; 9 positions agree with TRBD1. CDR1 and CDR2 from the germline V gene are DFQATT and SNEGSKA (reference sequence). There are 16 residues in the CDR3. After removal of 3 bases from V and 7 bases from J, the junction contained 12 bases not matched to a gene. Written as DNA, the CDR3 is TGCAGTGCTAGGGTCCCTACAGGGGGCAGAAGTGAAAAACTGTTTTTT. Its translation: CSARVPTGGRSEKLFF.

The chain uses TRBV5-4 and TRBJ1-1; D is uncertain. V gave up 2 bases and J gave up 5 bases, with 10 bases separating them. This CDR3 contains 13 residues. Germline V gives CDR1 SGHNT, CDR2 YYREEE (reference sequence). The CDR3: CASSLWGGTEAFF. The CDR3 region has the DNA TGTGCCAGCAGCTTATGGGGTGGGACTGAAGCTTTCTTT.

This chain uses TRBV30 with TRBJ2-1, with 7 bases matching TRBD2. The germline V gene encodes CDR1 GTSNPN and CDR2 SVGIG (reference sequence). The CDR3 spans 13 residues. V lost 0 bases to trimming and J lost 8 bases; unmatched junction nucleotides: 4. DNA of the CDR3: TGTGCCTGGAGTGTACGGCGGGAGTATGAGCAGTTCTTC. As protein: CAWSVRREYEQFF.

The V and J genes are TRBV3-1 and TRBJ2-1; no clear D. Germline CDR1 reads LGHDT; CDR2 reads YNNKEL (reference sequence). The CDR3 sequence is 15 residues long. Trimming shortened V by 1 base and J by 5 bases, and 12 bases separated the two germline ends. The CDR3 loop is CASSQGGLWDNEQFF. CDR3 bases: TGTGCCAGCAGCCAAGGTGGTTTATGGGACAATGAGCAGTTCTTC.

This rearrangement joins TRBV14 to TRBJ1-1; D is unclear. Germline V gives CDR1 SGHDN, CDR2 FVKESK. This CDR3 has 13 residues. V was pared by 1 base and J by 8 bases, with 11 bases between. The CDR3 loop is CASSQVLKSEAFF. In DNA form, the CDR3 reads TGTGCCAGCAGCCAAGTTCTTAAGTCCGAAGCTTTCTTT.

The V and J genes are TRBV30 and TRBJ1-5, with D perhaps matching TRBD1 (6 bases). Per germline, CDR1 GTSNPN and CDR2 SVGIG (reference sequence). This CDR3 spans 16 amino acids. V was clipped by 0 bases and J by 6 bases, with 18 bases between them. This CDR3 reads CAWSVGGWGASQPQHF. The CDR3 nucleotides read TGTGCCTGGAGTGTAGGGGGTTGGGGGGCGTCTCAGCCCCAGCATTTT.

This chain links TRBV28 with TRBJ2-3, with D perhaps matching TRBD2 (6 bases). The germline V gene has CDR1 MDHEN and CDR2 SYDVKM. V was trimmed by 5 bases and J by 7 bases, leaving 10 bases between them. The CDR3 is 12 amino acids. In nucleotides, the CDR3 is TGTGCCAGCAGTCGACGGGGGAATACGCAGTATTTT. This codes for CASSRRGNTQYF.

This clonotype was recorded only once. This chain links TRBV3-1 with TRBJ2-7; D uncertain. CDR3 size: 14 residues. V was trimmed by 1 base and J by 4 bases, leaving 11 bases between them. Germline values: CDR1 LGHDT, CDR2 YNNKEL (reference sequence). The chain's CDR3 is CASSQGQFGYEQYF. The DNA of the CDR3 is TGTGCCAGCAGCCAAGGGCAGTTCGGATACGAGCAGTACTTC.

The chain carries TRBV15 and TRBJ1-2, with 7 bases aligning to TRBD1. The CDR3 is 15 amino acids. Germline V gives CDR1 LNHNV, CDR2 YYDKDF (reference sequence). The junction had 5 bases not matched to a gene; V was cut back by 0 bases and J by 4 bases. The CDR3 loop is CATSREQGTLYGYTF. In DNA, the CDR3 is TGTGCCACCAGCAGAGAACAGGGGACCCTCTATGGCTACACCTTC.

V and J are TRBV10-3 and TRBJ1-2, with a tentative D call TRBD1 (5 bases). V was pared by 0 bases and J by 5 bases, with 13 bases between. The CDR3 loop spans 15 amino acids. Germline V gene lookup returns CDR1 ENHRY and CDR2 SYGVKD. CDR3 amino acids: CAISESGRESYGYTF. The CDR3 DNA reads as TGTGCCATCAGTGAGTCGGGCAGGGAGTCATATGGCTACACCTTC.

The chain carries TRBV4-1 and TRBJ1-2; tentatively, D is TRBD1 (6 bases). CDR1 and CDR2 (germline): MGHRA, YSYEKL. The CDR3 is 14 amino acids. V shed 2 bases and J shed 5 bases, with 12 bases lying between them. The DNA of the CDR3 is TGCGCCAGCAGCCAACAACGGGACATTTATGGCTACACCTTC. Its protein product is CASSQQRDIYGYTF.

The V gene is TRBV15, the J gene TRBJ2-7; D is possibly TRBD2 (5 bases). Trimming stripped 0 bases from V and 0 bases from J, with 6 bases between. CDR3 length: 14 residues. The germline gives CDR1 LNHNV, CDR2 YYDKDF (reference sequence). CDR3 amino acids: CATSREGSSYEQYF. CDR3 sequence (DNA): TGTGCCACCAGCAGAGAGGGGAGCTCCTACGAGCAGTACTTC.